Described below is a single T cell receptor beta chain sequence and its context. The source of the sample is a study of blood T cell repertoires in COVID-19. On the study more broadly: There were acute and convalescent COVID-19 samples, and they came from the United States, Italy and Spain. Sample material is recorded as cDNA or gDNA derived from T cells, B-cell-depleted T cells, or PBMCs.

How the authors handled the data: Reference gene primers were amplified, and this amplification served to estimate nucleated cell counts. Here immunoSEQ multiplex PCR was the method, and the copy in TCRdb shows in-frame clones only, minus some. V and J calls and clone size are copied from that table; D and trimming were computed from the DNA. The repertoire has under 80,000 clones, around 89% of them found once; the top ten carry 14%. The sequencing sample was made of peripheral blood. This clonotype was sampled from a man aged 65-85 years with active or convalescent COVID-19.

The CDR3 bases are TGTGCCAGCAGCGGTGGGGGCAATGAAAAACTGTTTTTT. Protein: CASSGGGNEKLFF. This chain joins TRBV2 and TRBJ1-4, with D perhaps matching TRBD1 (6 bases). Looked up from germline, CDR1 is SNHLY and CDR2 is FYNNEI. This CDR3 is built from 13 residues. Deletions cut 6 bases from V and 5 bases from J, with 10 bases between.